This record looks at one T cell receptor (beta chain) sequence and its context. CDR1 and CDR2 (germline): MNHEY, SVGAGI. The V end lost 9 bases, the J end lost 3 bases, and 14 bases lay between the germline ends. This CDR3 is 13 amino acids long. The sample originates from a study of blood T cell repertoires in COVID-19. About the research overall: The United States, Italy and Spain provided the acute and convalescent COVID-19 samples. The analysed material was cDNA or gDNA that came from T cells, B-cell-depleted T cells, or PBMCs.

Per the original data handling: Reference gene primers were amplified, and this amplification served to estimate nucleated cell counts. The data were produced by immunoSEQ multiplex PCR, yet TCRdb's version contains in-frame clones alone and is incomplete. V and J calls and clone size are as listed in that table; D and trimming were resolved from the DNA. The profile shows around 200,000 clones, around 87% of them singletons. The sequenced material came from peripheral blood. The sequence was collected from a man aged 35-49 years with active or convalescent COVID-19. The genes are TRBV6-5 and TRBJ1-1, with TRBD1 as a possible D gene (6 bases). Here the CDR3 DNA reads TGTGCCAGTAGAAGACAGGCAGACACTGAAGCTTTCTTT. This encodes CASRRQADTEAFF.